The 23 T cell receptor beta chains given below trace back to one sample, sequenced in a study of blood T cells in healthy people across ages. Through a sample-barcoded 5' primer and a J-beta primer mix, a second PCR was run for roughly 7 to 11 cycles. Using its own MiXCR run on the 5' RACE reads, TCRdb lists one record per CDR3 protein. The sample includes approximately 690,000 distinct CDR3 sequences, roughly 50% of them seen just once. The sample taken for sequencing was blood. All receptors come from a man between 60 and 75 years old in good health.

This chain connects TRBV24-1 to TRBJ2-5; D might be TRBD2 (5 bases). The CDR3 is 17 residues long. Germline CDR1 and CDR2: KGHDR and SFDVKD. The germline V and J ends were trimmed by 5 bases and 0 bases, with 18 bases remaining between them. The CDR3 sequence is CATSVPFAGGNQETQYF. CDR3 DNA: TGTGCCACCAGTGTCCCCTTCGCGGGTGGGAACCAAGAGACCCAGTACTTC.

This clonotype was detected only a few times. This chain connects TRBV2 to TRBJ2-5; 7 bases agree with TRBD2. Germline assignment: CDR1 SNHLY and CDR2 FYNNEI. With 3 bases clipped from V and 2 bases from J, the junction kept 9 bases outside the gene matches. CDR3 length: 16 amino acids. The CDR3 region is CASSDRASGSQETQYF. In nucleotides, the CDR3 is TGTGCCAGCAGTGATAGGGCTAGCGGAAGTCAAGAGACCCAGTACTTC.

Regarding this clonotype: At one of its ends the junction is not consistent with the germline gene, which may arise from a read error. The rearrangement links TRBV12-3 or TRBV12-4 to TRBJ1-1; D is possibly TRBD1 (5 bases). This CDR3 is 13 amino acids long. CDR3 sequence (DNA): TGCGCCAGCAGGGATACAAGGGAAACTGAAGCTTTCTTT. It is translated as CASRDTRETEAFF.

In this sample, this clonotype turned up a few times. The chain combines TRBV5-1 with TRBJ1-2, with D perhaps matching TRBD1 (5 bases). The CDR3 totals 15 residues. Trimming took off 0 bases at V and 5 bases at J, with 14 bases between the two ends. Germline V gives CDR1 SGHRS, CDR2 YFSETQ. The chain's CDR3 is CASSLAAGITYGYTF. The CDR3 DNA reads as TGCGCCAGCAGCTTGGCGGCAGGGATTACTTATGGCTACACCTTC. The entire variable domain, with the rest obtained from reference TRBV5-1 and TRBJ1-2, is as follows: KAGVTQTPRYLIKTRGQQVTLSCSPISGHRSVSWYQQTPGQGLQFLFEYFSETQRNKGNFPGRFSGRQFSNSRSEMNVSTLELGDSALYLCASSLAAGITYGYTFGSGTRLTVV.

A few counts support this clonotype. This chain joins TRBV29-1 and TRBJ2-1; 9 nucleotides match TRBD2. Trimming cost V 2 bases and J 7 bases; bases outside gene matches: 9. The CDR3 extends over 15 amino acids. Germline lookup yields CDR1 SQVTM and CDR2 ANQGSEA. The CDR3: CSVERILAGANEQFF. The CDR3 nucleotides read TGCAGCGTTGAAAGGATATTAGCGGGGGCTAATGAGCAGTTCTTC.

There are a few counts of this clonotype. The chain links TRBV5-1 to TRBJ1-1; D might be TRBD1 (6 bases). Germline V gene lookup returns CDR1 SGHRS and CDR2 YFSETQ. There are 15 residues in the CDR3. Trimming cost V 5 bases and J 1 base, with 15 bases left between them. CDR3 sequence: CASRWTAVENTEAFF. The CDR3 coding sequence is TGCGCCAGCAGATGGACAGCGGTAGAGAACACTGAAGCTTTCTTT.

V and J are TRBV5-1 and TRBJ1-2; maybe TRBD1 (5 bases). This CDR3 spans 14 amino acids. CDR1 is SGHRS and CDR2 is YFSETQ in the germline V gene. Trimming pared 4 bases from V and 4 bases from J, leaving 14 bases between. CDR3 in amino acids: CASSESGTSYGYTF. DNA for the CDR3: TGCGCCAGCAGCGAATCCGGGACCAGCTATGGCTACACCTTC.

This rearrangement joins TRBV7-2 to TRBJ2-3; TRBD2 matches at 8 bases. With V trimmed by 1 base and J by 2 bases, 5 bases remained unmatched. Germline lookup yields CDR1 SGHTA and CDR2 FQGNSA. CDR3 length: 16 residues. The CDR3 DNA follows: TGTGCCAGCAGCTTAGATCCTAGCGGGTACACAGATACGCAGTATTTT. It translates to CASSLDPSGYTDTQYF.

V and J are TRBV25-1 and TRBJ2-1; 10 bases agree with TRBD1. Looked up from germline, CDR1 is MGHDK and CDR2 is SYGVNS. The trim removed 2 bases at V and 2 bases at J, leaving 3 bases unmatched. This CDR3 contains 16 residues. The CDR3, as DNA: TGTGCCAGCAGTGAACCCGGACAGGGGGCCTACAATGAGCAGTTCTTC. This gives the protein CASSEPGQGAYNEQFF.

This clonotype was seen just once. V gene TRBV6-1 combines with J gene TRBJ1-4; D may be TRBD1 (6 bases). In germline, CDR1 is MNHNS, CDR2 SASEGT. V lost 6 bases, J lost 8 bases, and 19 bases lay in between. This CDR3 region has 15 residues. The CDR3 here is CASRWGAALGEKLFF. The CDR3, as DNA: TGTGCCAGCAGGTGGGGGGCTGCCTTGGGCGAAAAACTGTTTTTT.

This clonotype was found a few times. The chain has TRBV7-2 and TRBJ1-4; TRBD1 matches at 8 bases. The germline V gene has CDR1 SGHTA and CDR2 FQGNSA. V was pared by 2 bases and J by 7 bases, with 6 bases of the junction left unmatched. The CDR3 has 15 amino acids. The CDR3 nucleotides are TGTGCCAGCAGCTTATTGGCAGGGGGCTTTGAAAAACTGTTTTTT. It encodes CASSLLAGGFEKLFF.

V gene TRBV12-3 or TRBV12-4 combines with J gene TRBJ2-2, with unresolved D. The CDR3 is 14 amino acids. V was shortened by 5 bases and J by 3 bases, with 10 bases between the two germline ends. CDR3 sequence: CASSLRTYTGELFF. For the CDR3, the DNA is TGTGCCAGCAGTCTCCGGACCTACACCGGGGAGCTGTTTTTT.

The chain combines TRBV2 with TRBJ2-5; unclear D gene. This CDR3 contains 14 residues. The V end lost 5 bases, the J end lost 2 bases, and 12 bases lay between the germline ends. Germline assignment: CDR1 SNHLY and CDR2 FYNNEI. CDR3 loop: CASSSKGLQETQYF. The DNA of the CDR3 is TGTGCCAGCAGTAGTAAGGGCCTACAAGAGACCCAGTACTTC. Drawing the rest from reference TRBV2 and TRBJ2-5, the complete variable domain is EPEVTQTPSHQVTQMGQEVILRCVPISNHLYFYWYRQILGQKVEFLVSFYNNEISEKSEIFDDQFSVERPDGSNFTLKIRSTKLEDSAMYFCASSSKGLQETQYFGPGTRLLVL.

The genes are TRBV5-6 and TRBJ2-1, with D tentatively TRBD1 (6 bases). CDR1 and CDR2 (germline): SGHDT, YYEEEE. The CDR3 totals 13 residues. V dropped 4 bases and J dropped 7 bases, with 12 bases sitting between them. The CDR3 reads CASSRGQWNEQFF. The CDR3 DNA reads TGTGCCAGCAGCCGGGGACAATGGAATGAGCAGTTCTTC. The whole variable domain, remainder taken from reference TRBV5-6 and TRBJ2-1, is DAGVTQSPTHLIKTRGQQVTLRCSPKSGHDTVSWYQQALGQGPQFIFQYYEEEERQRGNFPDRFSGHQFPNYSSELNVNALLLGDSALYLCASSRGQWNEQFFGPGTRLTVL.

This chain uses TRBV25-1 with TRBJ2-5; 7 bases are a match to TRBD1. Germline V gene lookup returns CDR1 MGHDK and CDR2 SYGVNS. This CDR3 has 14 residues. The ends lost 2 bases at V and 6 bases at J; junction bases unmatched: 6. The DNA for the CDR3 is TGTGCCAGCAGTGAACAGGGGGTTAGGAAGACCCAGTACTTC. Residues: CASSEQGVRKTQYF.

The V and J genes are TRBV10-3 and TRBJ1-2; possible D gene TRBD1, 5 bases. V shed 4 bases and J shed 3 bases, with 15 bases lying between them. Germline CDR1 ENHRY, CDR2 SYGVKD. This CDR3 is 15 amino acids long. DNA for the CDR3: TGTGCCATCAGTGGCCGGGACTGGGGCCACTATGGCTACACCTTC. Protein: CAISGRDWGHYGYTF.

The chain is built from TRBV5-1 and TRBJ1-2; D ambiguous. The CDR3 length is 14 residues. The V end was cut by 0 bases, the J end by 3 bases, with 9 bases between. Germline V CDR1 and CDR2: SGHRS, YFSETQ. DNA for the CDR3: TGCGCCAGCAGCTTGGCCGCAGGAGACTATGGCTACACCTTC. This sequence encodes CASSLAAGDYGYTF.

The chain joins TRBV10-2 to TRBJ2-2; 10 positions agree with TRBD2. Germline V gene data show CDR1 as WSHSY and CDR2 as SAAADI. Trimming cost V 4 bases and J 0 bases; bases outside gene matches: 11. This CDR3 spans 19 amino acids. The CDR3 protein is CASSVSLASGGSNTGELFF. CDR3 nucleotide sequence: TGCGCCAGCAGTGTAAGCTTGGCTAGCGGGGGCTCGAACACCGGGGAGCTGTTTTTT.

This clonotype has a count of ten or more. CDR3 amino acids: CASSPTGGSETQYF. The CDR3 DNA reads as TGTGCCAGCAGCCCTACGGGGGGGTCAGAGACCCAGTACTTC. The V and J genes are TRBV7-2 and TRBJ2-5; 8 nucleotides match TRBD2. Germline trimming cut 5 bases from V and 4 bases from J; bases unmatched to any gene: 6. The CDR3 spans 14 residues. Germline CDR1 reads SGHTA; CDR2 reads FQGNSA.

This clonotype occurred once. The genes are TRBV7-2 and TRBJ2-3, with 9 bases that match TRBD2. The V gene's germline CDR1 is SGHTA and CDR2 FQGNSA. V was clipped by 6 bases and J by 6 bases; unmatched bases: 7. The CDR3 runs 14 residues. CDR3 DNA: TGTGCCAGCAGAAAAGGACTAGCGTATGATACGCAGTATTTT. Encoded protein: CASRKGLAYDTQYF. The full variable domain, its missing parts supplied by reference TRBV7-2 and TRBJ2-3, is GAGVSQSPSNKVTEKGKDVELRCDPISGHTALYWYRQSLGQGLEFLIYFQGNSAPDKSGLPSDRFSAERTGGSVSTLTIQRTQQEDSAVYLCASRKGLAYDTQYFGPGTRLTVL.

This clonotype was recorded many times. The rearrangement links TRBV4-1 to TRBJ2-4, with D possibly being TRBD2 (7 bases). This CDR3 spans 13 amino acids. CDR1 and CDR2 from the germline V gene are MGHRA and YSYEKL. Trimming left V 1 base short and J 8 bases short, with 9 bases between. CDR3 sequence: CASSQGEGDIQYF. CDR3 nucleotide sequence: TGCGCCAGCAGCCAAGGGGAGGGGGACATTCAGTACTTC.

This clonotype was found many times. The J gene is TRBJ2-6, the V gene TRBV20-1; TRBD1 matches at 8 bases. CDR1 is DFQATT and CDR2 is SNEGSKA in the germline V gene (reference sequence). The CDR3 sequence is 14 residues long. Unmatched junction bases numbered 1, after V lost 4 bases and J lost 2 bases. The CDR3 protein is CSATQGAGANVLTF. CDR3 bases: TGCAGTGCTACACAGGGGGCTGGGGCCAACGTCCTGACTTTC.

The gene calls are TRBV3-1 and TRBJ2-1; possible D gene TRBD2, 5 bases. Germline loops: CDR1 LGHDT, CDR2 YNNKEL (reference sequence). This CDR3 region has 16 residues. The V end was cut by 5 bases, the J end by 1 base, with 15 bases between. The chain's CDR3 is CASSIPAGTSYNEQFF. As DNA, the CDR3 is TGTGCCAGCAGCATCCCGGCGGGCACTTCCTACAATGAGCAGTTCTTC.